The clone carrying this T cell receptor beta chain was detected many times. These data come from a study of chronic HIV infection and antiretroviral therapy. TCRdb re-analysed the 5' RACE reads in MiXCR, keeping a single row per CDR3 protein. This sample has 39,000 or so distinct CDR3 sequences, with 7% to 10% found just once. Germline assignment: CDR1 MNHEY and CDR2 SVGEGT. The CDR3 loop spans 14 amino acids. V gave up 4 bases and J gave up 5 bases, with 14 bases separating them. The receptor was derived from an adult who had HIV and had not received antiretroviral therapy, or was an uninfected healthy control (not recorded which). Specimen: peripheral blood. The V call is TRBV6-2 or TRBV6-3, the J call TRBJ1-1; a possible D gene is TRBD1 (5 bases). CDR3 nucleotide sequence: TGTGCCAGCAGTTCCACCCCAGGGTCTACTGAAGCTTTCTTT. Translated: CASSSTPGSTEAFF.